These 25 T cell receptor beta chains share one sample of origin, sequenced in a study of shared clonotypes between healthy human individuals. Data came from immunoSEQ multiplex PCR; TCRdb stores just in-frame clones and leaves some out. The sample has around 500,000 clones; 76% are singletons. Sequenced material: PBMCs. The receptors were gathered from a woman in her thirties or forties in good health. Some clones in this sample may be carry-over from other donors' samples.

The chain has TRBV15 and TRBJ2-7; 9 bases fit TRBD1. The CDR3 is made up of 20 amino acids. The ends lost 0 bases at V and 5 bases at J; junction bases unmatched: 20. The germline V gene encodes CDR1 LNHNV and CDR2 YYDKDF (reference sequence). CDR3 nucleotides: TGTGCCACCAGCAGAGATGACCCGAAGGGGCTTCGGGACAGGGTTGACGAGCAGTACTTC. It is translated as CATSRDDPKGLRDRVDEQYF.

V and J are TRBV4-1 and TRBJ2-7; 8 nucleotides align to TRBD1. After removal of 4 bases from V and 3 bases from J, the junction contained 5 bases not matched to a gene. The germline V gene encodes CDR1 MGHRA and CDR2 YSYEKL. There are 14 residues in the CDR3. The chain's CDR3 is CASSPTGVFYEQYF. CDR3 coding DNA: TGCGCCAGCAGCCCGACAGGGGTATTCTACGAGCAGTACTTC.

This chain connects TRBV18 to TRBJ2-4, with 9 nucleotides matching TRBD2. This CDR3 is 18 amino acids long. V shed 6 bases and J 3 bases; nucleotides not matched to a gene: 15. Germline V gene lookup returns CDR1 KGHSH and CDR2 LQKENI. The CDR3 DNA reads TGTGCCAGCTCCCAAGAGCGTACTAGCGGGTCTTTCAAAAACATTCAGTACTTC. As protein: CASSQERTSGSFKNIQYF.

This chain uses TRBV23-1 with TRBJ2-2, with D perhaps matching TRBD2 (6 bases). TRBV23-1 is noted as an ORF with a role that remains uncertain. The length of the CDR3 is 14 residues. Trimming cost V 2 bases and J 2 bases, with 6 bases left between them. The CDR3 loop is CASSQGTNTGELFF. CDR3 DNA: TGCGCCAGCAGTCAAGGGACTAACACCGGGGAGCTGTTTTTT.

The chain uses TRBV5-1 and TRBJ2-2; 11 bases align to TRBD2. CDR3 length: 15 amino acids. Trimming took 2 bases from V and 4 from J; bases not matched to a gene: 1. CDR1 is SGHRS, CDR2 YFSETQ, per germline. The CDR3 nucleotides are TGCGCCAGCAGCTTAACTAGCGGGGGCACCGGGGAGCTGTTTTTT. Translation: CASSLTSGGTGELFF.

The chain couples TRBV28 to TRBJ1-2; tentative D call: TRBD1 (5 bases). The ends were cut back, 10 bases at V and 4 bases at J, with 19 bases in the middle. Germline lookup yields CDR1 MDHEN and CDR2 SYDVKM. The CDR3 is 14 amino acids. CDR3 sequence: CATYLRTDIYGYTF. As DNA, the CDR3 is TGTGCCACCTACCTCAGGACGGACATCTATGGCTACACCTTC.

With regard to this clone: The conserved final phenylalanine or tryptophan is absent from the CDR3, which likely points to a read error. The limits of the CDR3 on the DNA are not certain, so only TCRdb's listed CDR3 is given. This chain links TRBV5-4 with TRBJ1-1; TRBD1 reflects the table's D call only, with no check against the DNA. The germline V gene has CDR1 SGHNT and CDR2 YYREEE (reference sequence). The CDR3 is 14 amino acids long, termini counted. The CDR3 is CASSLSGTGGGRFL.

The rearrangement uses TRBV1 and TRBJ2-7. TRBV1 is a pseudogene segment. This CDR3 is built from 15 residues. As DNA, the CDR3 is TGCACCAGCAGCCAATTGGTTCTGACCGGTTACGAGCAGTACTTC. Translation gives CTSSQLVLTGYEQYF.

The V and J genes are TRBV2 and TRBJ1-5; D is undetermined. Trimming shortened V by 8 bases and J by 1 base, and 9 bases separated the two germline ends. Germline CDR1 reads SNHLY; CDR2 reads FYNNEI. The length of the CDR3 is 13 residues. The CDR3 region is CASCGQSNQPQHF. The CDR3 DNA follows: TGTGCCAGCTGCGGGCAGAGCAATCAGCCCCAGCATTTT.

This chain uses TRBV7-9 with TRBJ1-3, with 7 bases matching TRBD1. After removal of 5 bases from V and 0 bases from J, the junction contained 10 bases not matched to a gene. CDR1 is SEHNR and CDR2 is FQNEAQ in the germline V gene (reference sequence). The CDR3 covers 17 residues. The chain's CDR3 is CASSPIGTVNSGNTIYF. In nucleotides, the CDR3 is TGTGCCAGCAGCCCTATTGGGACAGTCAACTCTGGAAACACCATATATTTT.

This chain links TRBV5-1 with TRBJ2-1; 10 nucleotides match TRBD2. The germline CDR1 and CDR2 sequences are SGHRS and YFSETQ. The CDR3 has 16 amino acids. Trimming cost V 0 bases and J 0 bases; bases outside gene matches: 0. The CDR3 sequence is CASSLGLAGSYNEQFF. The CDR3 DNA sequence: TGCGCCAGCAGCTTGGGACTAGCGGGCTCCTACAATGAGCAGTTCTTC.

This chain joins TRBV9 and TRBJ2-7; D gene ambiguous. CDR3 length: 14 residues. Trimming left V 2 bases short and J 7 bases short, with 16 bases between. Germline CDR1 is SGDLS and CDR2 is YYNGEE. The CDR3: CASSVIDSVGEQYF. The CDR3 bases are TGTGCCAGCAGCGTCATAGACTCAGTGGGGGAGCAGTACTTC.

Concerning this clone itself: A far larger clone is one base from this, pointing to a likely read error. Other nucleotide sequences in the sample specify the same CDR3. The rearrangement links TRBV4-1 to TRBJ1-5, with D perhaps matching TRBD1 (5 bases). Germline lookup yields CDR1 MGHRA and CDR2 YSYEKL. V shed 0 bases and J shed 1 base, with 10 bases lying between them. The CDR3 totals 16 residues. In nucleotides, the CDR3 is TGCGCCAGCAGCCAAGATGGGGGTTGGAGCAATCAGCCCCAGCATTTT. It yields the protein CASSQDGGWSNQPQHF.

DNA of the CDR3: TGTGCCAGCAGGAATCCACAGGGAATCGGGGAGCTGTTTTTT. Translating it yields CASRNPQGIGELFF. The chain combines TRBV27 with TRBJ2-2; D might be TRBD1 (6 bases). The V and J ends lost 6 bases and 7 bases respectively, with 15 bases between them. CDR3 length: 14 amino acids. The V gene's germline CDR1 is MNHEY and CDR2 SMNVEV (reference sequence).

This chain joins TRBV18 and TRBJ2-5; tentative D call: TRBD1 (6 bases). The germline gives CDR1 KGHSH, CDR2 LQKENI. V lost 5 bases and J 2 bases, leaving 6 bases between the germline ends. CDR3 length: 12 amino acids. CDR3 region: CASSGQQETQYF. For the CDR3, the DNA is TGTGCCAGCTCAGGACAGCAAGAGACCCAGTACTTC.

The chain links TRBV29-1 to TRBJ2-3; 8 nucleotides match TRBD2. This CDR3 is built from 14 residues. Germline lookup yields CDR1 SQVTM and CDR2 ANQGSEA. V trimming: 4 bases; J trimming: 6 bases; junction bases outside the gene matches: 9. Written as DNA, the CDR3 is TGCAGCGTTGTGGGGGGACTAGACGGGGATACGCAGTATTTT. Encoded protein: CSVVGGLDGDTQYF.

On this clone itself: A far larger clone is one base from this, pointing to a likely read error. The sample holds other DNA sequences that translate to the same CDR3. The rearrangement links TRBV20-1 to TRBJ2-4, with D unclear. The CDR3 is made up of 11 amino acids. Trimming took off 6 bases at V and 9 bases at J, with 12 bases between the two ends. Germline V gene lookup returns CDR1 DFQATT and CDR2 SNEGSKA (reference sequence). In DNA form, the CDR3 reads TGCAGTGCCAGGTCCGGAACCATTCAGTACTTC. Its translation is CSARSGTIQYF.

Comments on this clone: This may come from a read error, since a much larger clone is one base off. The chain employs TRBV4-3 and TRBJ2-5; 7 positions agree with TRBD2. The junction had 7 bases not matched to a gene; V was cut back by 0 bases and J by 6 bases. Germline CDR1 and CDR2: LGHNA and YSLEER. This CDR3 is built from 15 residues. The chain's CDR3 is CASSQDLGRGKTQYF. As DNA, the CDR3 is TGCGCCAGCAGCCAAGATTTAGGGCGGGGGAAGACCCAGTACTTC.

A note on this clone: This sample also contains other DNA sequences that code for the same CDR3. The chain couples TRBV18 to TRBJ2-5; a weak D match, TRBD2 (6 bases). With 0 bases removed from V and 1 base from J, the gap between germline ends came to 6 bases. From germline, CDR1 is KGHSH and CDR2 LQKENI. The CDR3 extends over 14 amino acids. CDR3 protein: CASSPPGLQETQYF. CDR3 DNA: TGTGCCAGCTCACCACCGGGACTCCAAGAGACCCAGTACTTC. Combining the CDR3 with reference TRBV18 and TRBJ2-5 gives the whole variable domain NAGVMQNPRHLVRRRGQEARLRCSPMKGHSHVYWYRQLPEEGLKFMVYLQKENIIDESGMPKERFSAEFPKEGPSILRIQQVVRGDSAAYFCASSPPGLQETQYFGPGTRLLVL.

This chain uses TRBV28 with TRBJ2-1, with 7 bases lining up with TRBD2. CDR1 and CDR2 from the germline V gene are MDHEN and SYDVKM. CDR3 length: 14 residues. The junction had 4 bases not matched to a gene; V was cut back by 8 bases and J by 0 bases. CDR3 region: CASREANSYNEQFF. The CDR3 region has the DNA TGTGCCAGCCGGGAGGCCAACTCCTACAATGAGCAGTTCTTC.

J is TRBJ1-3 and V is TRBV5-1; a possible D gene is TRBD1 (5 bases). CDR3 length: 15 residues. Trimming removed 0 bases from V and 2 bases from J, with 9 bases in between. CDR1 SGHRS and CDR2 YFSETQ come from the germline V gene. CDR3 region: CASSLAQAAGNTIYF. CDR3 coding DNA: TGCGCCAGCAGCTTGGCACAGGCGGCTGGAAACACCATATATTTT.

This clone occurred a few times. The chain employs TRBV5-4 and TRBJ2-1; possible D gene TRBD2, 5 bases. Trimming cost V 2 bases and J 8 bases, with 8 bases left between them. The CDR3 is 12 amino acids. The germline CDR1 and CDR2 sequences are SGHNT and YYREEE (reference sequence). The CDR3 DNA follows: TGTGCCAGCAGCTTCGGGGTCTATGAGCAGTTCTTC. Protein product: CASSFGVYEQFF. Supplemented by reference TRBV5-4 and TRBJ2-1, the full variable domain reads ETGVTQSPTHLIKTRGQQVTLRCSSQSGHNTVSWYQQALGQGPQFIFQYYREEENGRGNFPPRFSGLQFPNYSSELNVNALELDDSALYLCASSFGVYEQFFGPGTRLTVL.

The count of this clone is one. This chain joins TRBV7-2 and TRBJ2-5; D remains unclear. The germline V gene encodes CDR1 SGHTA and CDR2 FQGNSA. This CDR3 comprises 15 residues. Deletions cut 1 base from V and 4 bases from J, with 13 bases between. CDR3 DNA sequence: TGTGCCAGCAGCTTAGAGTGGGGAACGGGAGAGACCCAGTACTTC. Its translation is CASSLEWGTGETQYF.

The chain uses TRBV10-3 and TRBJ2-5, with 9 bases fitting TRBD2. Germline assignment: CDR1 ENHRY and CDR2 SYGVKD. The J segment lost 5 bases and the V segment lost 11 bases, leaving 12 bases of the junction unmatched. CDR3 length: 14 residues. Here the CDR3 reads CAAKPSGRSETQYF. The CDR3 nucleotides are TGTGCCGCGAAGCCCAGCGGGAGGAGCGAGACCCAGTACTTC.

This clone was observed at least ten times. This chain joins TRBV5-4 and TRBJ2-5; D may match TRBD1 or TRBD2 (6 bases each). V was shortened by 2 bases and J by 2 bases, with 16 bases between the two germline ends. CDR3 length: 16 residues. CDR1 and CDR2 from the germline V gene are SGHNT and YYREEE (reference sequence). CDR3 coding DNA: TGTGCCAGCAGCTTAGCCGTGGGGGGCTCTCAAGAGACCCAGTACTTC. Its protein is CASSLAVGGSQETQYF.